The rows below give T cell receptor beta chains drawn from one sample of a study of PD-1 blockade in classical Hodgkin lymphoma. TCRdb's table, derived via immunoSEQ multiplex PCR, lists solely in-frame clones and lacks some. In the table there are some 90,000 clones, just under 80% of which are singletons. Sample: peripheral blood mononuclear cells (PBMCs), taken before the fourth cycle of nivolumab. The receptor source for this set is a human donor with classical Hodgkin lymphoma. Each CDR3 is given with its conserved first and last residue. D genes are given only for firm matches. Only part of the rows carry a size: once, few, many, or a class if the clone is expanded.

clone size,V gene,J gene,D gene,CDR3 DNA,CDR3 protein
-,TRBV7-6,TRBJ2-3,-,TGTGCCAGCAGCTTAGCCCACGTGCCCACAGATACGCAGTATTTT,CASSLAHVPTDTQYF
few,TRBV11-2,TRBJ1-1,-,TGTGCCAGCAGCTTAGGAGGAGGGTGGGCTTTCTTT,CASSLGGGWAFF
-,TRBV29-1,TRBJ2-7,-,TGCAGCGTCCTCGGGCCGGGGTCATCCTACGAGCAGTACTTC,CSVLGPGSSYEQYF
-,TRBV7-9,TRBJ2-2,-,TGTGCCAGCAGCTTAGCGCTTGGGGTTACCGGGGAGCTGTTTTTT,CASSLALGVTGELFF
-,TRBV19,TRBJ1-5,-,TGTGCCAGTAGCGACATCGGGGTGGGCAATCAGCCCCAGCATTTT,CASSDIGVGNQPQHF
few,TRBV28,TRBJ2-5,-,TGTGCCAGCAGTTATGGGGCAGGGGGGACCCAAGAGACCCAGTACTTC,CASSYGAGGTQETQYF
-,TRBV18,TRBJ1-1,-,TGTGCCAGCTCTAATGTTCCAGACACTGAAGCTTTCTTT,CASSNVPDTEAFF
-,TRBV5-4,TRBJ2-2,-,TGTGCCAGCAGCAGCTTGAGGAGGTCCGGGGAGCTGTTTTTT,CASSSLRRSGELFF
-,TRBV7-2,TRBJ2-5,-,TGTGCCAGCAGCACACAGGGTGGAGAGACCCAGTACTTC,CASSTQGGETQYF
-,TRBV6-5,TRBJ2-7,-,TGTGCCAGCAGTAAGAATGGGGGGGAGCAGTACTTC,CASSKNGGEQYF
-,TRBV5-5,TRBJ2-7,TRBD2,TGTGCCAGCAGCTCTAAATCGGCTAGCGGGACTTACGAGCAGTACTTC,CASSSKSASGTYEQYF
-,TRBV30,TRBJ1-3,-,TGTGCCTGGAGTGTAACTAGGCGGGGAAACACCATATATTTT,CAWSVTRRGNTIYF
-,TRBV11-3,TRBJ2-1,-,TGTGCCAGCAGCTTAGTGGCTGGAGACTACAATGAGCAGTTCTTC,CASSLVAGDYNEQFF
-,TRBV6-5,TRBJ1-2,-,TGTGCCAGCAGTTACTCTTCGGGGACCTATGGCTACACCTTC,CASSYSSGTYGYTF
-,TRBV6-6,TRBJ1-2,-,TGTGCCAGCAGTCCGAGGCTACCGTATGGCTACACCTTC,CASSPRLPYGYTF
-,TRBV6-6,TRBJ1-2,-,TGTGCCAGCAGTTACAGCCGCCGGCGCGACGGCTACACCTTC,CASSYSRRRDGYTF
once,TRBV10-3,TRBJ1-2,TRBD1,TGTGCCATCAGTGGGACAGGGGACAACTATGGCTACACCTTC,CAISGTGDNYGYTF
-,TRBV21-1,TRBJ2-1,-,TGTGCCAGCAGTAGGGACATACACCATTCCGACAATGAGCAGTTCTTC,CASSRDIHHSDNEQFF
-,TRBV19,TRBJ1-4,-,TGTGCCAGTAGTCCGACGTATACTAATGAAAAACTGTTTTTT,CASSPTYTNEKLFF
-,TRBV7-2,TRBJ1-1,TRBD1,TGTGCCAGCCGGGCGACAGGGGGCCTCACTGAAGCTTTCTTT,CASRATGGLTEAFF
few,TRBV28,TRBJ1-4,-,TGTGCCAGCAGTCCCAGGCCAACTAATGAAAAACTGTTTTTT,CASSPRPTNEKLFF
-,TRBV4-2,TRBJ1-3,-,TGTGCCAGCAGCCAAGAGGACAGAGGTGGAAACACCATATATTTT,CASSQEDRGGNTIYF
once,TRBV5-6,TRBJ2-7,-,TGTGCCAGCAGCTCATTTGCCCTCCTAGCCGAGCAGTACTTC,CASSSFALLAEQYF
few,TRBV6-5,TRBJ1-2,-,TGTGCCAGCAGTGCGGCCCACTATGGCTACACCTTC,CASSAAHYGYTF
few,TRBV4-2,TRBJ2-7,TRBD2,TGTGCCAGCAGCCAAGATCCCCCGGGAGGCTCCATGTACGAGCAGTACTTC,CASSQDPPGGSMYEQYF
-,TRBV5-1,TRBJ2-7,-,TGCGCCAGCAGCTTCGACGACAACTCCTACGAGCAGTACTTC,CASSFDDNSYEQYF
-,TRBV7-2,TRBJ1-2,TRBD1,TGTGCCAGCAGCCCAAACAGGGGGCCATATGGCTACACCTTC,CASSPNRGPYGYTF
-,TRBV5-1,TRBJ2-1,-,TGCGCCAGCAGCTTGGCGGACTACCTGTTCTTC,CASSLADYLFF
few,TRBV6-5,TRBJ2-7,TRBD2,TGTGCCAGCAGTCCACTAGCGGGGGGGAAGTACGAGCAGTACTTC,CASSPLAGGKYEQYF
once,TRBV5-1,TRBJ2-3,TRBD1,TGCGCCAGCAGAAAGACAGGGGACCCCACAGATACGCAGTATTTT,CASRKTGDPTDTQYF
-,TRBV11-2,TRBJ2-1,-,TGTGCCAGCAGCTTCACACGGGGAGCCTACAATGAGCAGTTCTTC,CASSFTRGAYNEQFF
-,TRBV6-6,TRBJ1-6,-,TGTGCCAGCAGCATTTTGGGGGAGTCCCTCCACTTT,CASSILGESLHF
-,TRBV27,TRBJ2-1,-,TGTGCTGGCAGAAGGGCCGACTACAATGAGCAGTTCTTC,CAGRRADYNEQFF
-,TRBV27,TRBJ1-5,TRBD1,TGTGCCAGCAGTTCCGGGACAGGGTTCGGTAGCAATCAGCCCCAGCATTTT,CASSSGTGFGSNQPQHF
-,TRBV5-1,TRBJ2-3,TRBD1,TGCGCCAGCCATTCAACCGGGACAGGGGTTTTTGGGGTTACGCAGTATTTT,CASHSTGTGVFGVTQYF
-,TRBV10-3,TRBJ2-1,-,TGTGCCATCAGTGCTTTAGAGCTCAATGAGCAGTTCTTC,CAISALELNEQFF
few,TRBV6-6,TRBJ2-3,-,TGTGCCAGCAGTTATTCCAGCCGTGCAGATACGCAGTATTTT,CASSYSSRADTQYF
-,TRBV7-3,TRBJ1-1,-,TGTGCCAGCAGCCCCTCCAGATTGAACACTGAAGCTTTCTTT,CASSPSRLNTEAFF
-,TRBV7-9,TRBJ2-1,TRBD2,TGTGCCAGCAGCGGGGGACTAGCGGGCTACAATGAGCAGTTCTTC,CASSGGLAGYNEQFF
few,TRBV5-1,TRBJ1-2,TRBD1,TGCGCCAGCAGCTCGGCACCCGGGACAGCTAACTATGGCTACACCTTC,CASSSAPGTANYGYTF
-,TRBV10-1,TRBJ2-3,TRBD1,TGCGCCAGCAGTGACGGACAGGGCCTTAGCACAGATACGCAGTATTTT,CASSDGQGLSTDTQYF